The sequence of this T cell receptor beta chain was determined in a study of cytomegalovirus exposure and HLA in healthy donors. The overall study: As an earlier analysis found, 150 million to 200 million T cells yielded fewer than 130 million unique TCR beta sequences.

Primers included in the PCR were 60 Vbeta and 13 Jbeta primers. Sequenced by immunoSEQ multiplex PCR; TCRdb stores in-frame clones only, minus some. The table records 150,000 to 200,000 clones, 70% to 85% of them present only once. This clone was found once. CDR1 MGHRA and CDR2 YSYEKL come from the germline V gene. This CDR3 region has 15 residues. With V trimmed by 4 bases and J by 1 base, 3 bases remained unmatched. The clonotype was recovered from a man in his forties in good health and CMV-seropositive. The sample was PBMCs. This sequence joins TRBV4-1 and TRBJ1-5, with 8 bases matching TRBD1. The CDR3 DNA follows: TGCGCCAGCAGCCTAGGGACAGGCAGCAATCAGCCCCAGCATTTT. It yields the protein CASSLGTGSNQPQHF.